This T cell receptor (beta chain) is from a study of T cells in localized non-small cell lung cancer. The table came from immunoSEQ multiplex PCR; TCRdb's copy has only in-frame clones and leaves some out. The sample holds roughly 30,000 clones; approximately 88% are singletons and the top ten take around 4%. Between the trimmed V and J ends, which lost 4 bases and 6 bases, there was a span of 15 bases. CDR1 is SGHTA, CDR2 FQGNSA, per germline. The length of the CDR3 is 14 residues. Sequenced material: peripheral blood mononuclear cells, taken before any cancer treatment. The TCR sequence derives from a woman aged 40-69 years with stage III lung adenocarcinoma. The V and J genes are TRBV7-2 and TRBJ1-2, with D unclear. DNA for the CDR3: TGTGCCAGCAGCTCCAACGCGAGAGGAAATGGCTACACCTTC. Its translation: CASSSNARGNGYTF. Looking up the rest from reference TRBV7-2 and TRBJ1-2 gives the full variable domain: GAGVSQSPSNKVTEKGKDVELRCDPISGHTALYWYRQSLGQGLEFLIYFQGNSAPDKSGLPSDRFSAERTGGSVSTLTIQRTQQEDSAVYLCASSSNARGNGYTFGSGTRLTVV.